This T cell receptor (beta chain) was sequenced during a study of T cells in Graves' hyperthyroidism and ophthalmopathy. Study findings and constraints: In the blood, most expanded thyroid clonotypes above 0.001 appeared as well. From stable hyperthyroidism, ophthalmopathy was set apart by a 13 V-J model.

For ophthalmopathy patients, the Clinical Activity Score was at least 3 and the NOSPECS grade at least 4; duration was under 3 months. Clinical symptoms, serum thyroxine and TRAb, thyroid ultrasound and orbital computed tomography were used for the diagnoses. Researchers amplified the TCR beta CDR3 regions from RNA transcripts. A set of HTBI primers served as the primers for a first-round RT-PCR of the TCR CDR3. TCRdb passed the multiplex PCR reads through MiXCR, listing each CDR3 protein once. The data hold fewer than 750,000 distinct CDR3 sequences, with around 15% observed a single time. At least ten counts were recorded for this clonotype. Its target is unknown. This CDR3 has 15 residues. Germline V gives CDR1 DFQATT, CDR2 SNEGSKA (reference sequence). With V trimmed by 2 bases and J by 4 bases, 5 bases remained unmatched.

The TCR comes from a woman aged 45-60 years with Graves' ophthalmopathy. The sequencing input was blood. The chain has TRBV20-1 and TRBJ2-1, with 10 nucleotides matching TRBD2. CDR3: CSARRPGLAYNEQFF. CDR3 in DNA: TGCAGTGCTAGAAGACCGGGACTAGCGTACAATGAGCAGTTCTTC.